This T cell receptor beta chain was retrieved from a study of vaccination effects on CD4 cells after COVID-19. Worth noting for this clone: Its matching antigen is unknown.

This CDR3 region has 21 residues. Germline V gene sequence: CDR1 MGHRA, CDR2 YSYEKL. V was pared by 1 base and J by 2 bases, with 13 bases of the junction left unmatched. Ahead of sequencing, the ViraFEST assay grew antigen-specific CD4+ T cells using viral peptide pools. Once cultured for about 9 days, the cells underwent separation to obtain CD4+ T cells. The person's infection with SARS-CoV-2, confirmed by PCR, took place between March and December 2020. Whole-study findings and limits: Convalescent patients were few in the study, and early post-infection timepoints were absent.

Generated by immunoSEQ multiplex PCR, the TCRdb table keeps only in-frame clones and is missing some. The profile shows 20,000 or so clones, approximately 81% of them singletons. V usage is TRBV4-1 and J usage is TRBJ2-3; 15 bases are shared with TRBD2. This clonotype originated in a human donor who had a prior SARS-CoV-2 infection. Source: CD4+ T cells from PBMCs cultured with SARS-CoV-2 spike peptides, taken before COVID-19 vaccination. The CDR3 nucleotides are TGCGCCAGCAGCCAAGTTTTAGTGGGACTAGCGGGGGGAACCGCCACAGATACGCAGTATTTT. Its translation is CASSQVLVGLAGGTATDTQYF.